Below, 7 T cell receptor beta chains from the same sample are listed, as sequenced in a study of OX40 agonist ivuxolimab in advanced cancers. Using immunoSEQ multiplex PCR, the repertoire was profiled, and TCRdb retains in-frame clones only, with some absent. The sample gives tens of thousands of clones, more than 75% of which show up once; about 1.5% is in the top ten. This specimen consisted of CD4+ or CD8+ T cells sorted from blood, obtained in a trial of the OX40 agonist ivuxolimab. These receptors all come from an adult with an advanced solid tumor such as melanoma, head and neck, liver or kidney cancer.

This clone was counted a single time. The gene calls are TRBV27 and TRBJ1-4; 7 bases line up with TRBD1. Germline trimming cut 8 bases from V and 5 bases from J; bases unmatched to any gene: 14. Germline V CDR1 and CDR2: MNHEY, SMNVEV (reference sequence). The length of the CDR3 is 16 residues. The CDR3 protein is CASRMREGAFNEKLFF. DNA of the CDR3: TGTGCCAGCCGTATGAGGGAGGGGGCCTTCAATGAAAAACTGTTTTTT.

CDR3 coding DNA: TGTGCCAGCACTCCGGGACTAGCGGGTAACGAGCAGTACTTC. Its translation is CASTPGLAGNEQYF. V and J are TRBV2 and TRBJ2-7, with 12 bases identical to TRBD2. Germline V gene data show CDR1 as SNHLY and CDR2 as FYNNEI. The CDR3 contains 14 residues. Germline trimming cut 7 bases from V and 5 bases from J; bases unmatched to any gene: 6.

The J gene is TRBJ1-2, the V gene TRBV10-3, with 7 bases that match TRBD1. With V trimmed by 5 bases and J by 2 bases, 5 bases remained unmatched. Germline values: CDR1 ENHRY, CDR2 SYGVKD. The CDR3 extends over 14 amino acids. The CDR3 DNA is TGTGCCATCAGTCCCGACAGGGCGAACTATGGCTACACCTTC. Amino acids: CAISPDRANYGYTF.

This sequence joins TRBV5-6 and TRBJ2-5; 7 nucleotides align to TRBD1. CDR1 and CDR2 from the germline V gene are SGHDT and YYEEEE. The CDR3 contains 15 residues. V lost 0 bases, J lost 3 bases, and 5 bases stayed unmatched. In DNA, the CDR3 is TGTGCCAGCAGCTTGGTCGAGACAGGGAAAGAGACCCAGTACTTC. This sequence encodes CASSLVETGKETQYF.

The chain recombines TRBV5-1 with TRBJ2-1; TRBD1 matches at 10 bases. CDR3 length equals 14 residues. The V gene's germline CDR1 is SGHRS and CDR2 YFSETQ. V dropped 5 bases and J dropped 8; count of bases not matched to a gene: 7. CDR3 sequence reads: CASRVGQGDHEQFF. Here the CDR3 DNA reads TGCGCCAGCAGAGTAGGACAGGGGGACCATGAGCAGTTCTTC.

The genes are TRBV7-2 and TRBJ2-3, with 11 bases that match TRBD2. Trimming cost V 5 bases and J 4 bases; bases outside gene matches: 5. This CDR3 has 15 residues. Germline assignment: CDR1 SGHTA and CDR2 FQGNSA. This chain's CDR3 is CASSTSGSRADTQYF. CDR3 in DNA: TGTGCCAGCAGCACTAGCGGGAGTAGAGCAGATACGCAGTATTTT. Looking up the rest from reference TRBV7-2 and TRBJ2-3 gives the full variable domain: GAGVSQSPSNKVTEKGKDVELRCDPISGHTALYWYRQSLGQGLEFLIYFQGNSAPDKSGLPSDRFSAERTGGSVSTLTIQRTQQEDSAVYLCASSTSGSRADTQYFGPGTRLTVL.

This clone was picked up one time. V gene TRBV11-3 combines with J gene TRBJ2-3; TRBD2 agrees at 8 bases. The CDR3 contains 16 residues. Looked up from germline, CDR1 is SGHNT and CDR2 is YENEEA. The junction had 10 bases not matched to a gene; V was cut back by 4 bases and J by 4 bases. This CDR3 is CASSSDGTSVPDTQYF. CDR3 coding DNA: TGTGCCAGCAGCTCCGACGGGACTAGTGTTCCAGATACGCAGTATTTT.